A selection of T cell receptor beta chains follows, all from one sample in a study of radiotherapy plus CTLA-4 blockade in lung cancer. Some clones are missing from TCRdb's copy, which holds only in-frame ones; the method was immunoSEQ multiplex PCR. The data contain about 38,000 clones, 80% to 90% of them singletons. The starting material was peripheral blood, obtained from a patient treated with radiotherapy plus ipilimumab. The receptors originated from a human donor with non-small cell lung cancer whose response to radiotherapy plus ipilimumab could not be evaluated. Both conserved end residues are part of each CDR3. Fields, in order: clone size, J gene, V gene, D gene, CDR3 protein, CDR3 DNA. D genes are given only for firm matches. Where a row states a size, it is once, few, many or the class of an expanded clone; other rows omit it.

clone size: -; J gene: TRBJ2-5; V gene: TRBV5-1; D gene: -; CDR3 protein: CASSPSSGGLETQYF; CDR3 DNA: TGCGCCAGCAGCCCATCGTCGGGGGGCCTAGAGACCCAGTACTTC
clone size: -; J gene: TRBJ2-1; V gene: TRBV11-1; D gene: TRBD2; CDR3 protein: CASSSRTRVNEQFF; CDR3 DNA: TGTGCCAGCAGCTCGCGGACTAGGGTCAATGAGCAGTTCTTC
clone size: -; J gene: TRBJ2-5; V gene: TRBV4-1; D gene: TRBD1; CDR3 protein: CASSLRDRGGETQYF; CDR3 DNA: TGCGCCAGCAGCCTCCGGGACAGGGGGGGGGAGACCCAGTACTTC
clone size: -; J gene: TRBJ1-4; V gene: TRBV5-4; D gene: TRBD1; CDR3 protein: CASSPGGEEKLFF; CDR3 DNA: TGTGCCAGCAGCCCAGGGGGCGAGGAAAAACTGTTTTTT
clone size: -; J gene: TRBJ2-7; V gene: TRBV6-1; D gene: -; CDR3 protein: CASSEAAYEQYF; CDR3 DNA: TGTGCCAGCAGCGAGGCCGCCTACGAGCAGTACTTC
clone size: -; J gene: TRBJ2-5; V gene: TRBV14; D gene: -; CDR3 protein: CASSFWLSGYQETQYF; CDR3 DNA: TGTGCCAGCAGCTTCTGGCTAAGCGGGTACCAAGAGACCCAGTACTTC
clone size: few; J gene: TRBJ1-1; V gene: TRBV5-4; D gene: -; CDR3 protein: CASSEKVAGFGLNTEAFF; CDR3 DNA: TGTGCCAGCAGCGAAAAAGTGGCAGGGTTCGGACTGAACACTGAAGCTTTCTTT
clone size: -; J gene: TRBJ1-1; V gene: TRBV2; D gene: -; CDR3 protein: CASSVSRDTEAFF; CDR3 DNA: TGTGCCAGCAGTGTGTCACGGGACACTGAAGCTTTCTTT
clone size: -; J gene: TRBJ2-5; V gene: TRBV9; D gene: -; CDR3 protein: CASSNSPSGTQYF; CDR3 DNA: TGTGCCAGCAGCAATTCCCCCTCGGGGACCCAGTACTTC
clone size: -; J gene: TRBJ1-5; V gene: TRBV4-1; D gene: -; CDR3 protein: CASSQERRTLCSNQPQHF; CDR3 DNA: TGCGCCAGCAGCCAAGAAAGACGGACACTGTGTAGCAATCAGCCCCAGCATTTT
clone size: few; J gene: TRBJ2-7; V gene: TRBV6-1; D gene: -; CDR3 protein: CASSDLASSYEQYF; CDR3 DNA: TGTGCCAGCAGTGACTTGGCCAGCTCCTACGAGCAGTACTTC
clone size: -; J gene: TRBJ2-1; V gene: TRBV13; D gene: -; CDR3 protein: CASSTTMGPYNEQFF; CDR3 DNA: TGTGCCAGCAGCACCACCATGGGGCCATACAATGAGCAGTTCTTC
clone size: -; J gene: TRBJ2-1; V gene: TRBV7-3; D gene: TRBD1; CDR3 protein: CASSRGRSGQGSYNEQFF; CDR3 DNA: TGTGCCAGCAGCCGCGGGCGGTCGGGACAGGGATCCTACAATGAGCAGTTCTTC
clone size: few; J gene: TRBJ1-5; V gene: TRBV5-1; D gene: TRBD1; CDR3 protein: CASSLTGGREPQHF; CDR3 DNA: TGCGCCAGCAGCTTAACAGGGGGCAGAGAGCCCCAGCATTTT
clone size: -; J gene: TRBJ2-3; V gene: TRBV28; D gene: -; CDR3 protein: CASSPRISTDTQYF; CDR3 DNA: TGTGCCAGCAGTCCGCGGATTAGCACAGATACGCAGTATTTT
clone size: medium-sized; J gene: TRBJ2-7; V gene: TRBV7-9; D gene: -; CDR3 protein: CASSLQGDYEQYF; CDR3 DNA: TGTGCCAGCAGCTTACAAGGGGACTACGAGCAGTACTTC
clone size: -; J gene: TRBJ1-1; V gene: TRBV29-1; D gene: -; CDR3 protein: CSVEPSGGVAPAFF; CDR3 DNA: TGCAGCGTGGAGCCGTCGGGGGGGGTCGCACCGGCTTTCTTT
clone size: -; J gene: TRBJ1-1; V gene: TRBV28; D gene: -; CDR3 protein: CASSLIGVVNTEAFF; CDR3 DNA: TGTGCCAGCAGTCTAATAGGGGTGGTGAACACTGAAGCTTTCTTT
clone size: -; J gene: TRBJ1-3; V gene: TRBV9; D gene: TRBD1; CDR3 protein: CASSPWDRGNTIYF; CDR3 DNA: TGTGCCAGCAGCCCCTGGGACAGGGGAAACACCATATATTTT
clone size: -; J gene: TRBJ1-5; V gene: TRBV6-1; D gene: -; CDR3 protein: CASSATKYSNQPQHF; CDR3 DNA: TGTGCCAGCAGCGCTACGAAATATAGCAATCAGCCCCAGCATTTT
clone size: once; J gene: TRBJ2-1; V gene: TRBV2; D gene: -; CDR3 protein: CASKSGSSSYNEQFF; CDR3 DNA: TGTGCCAGCAAAAGCGGGTCCAGCTCCTACAATGAGCAGTTCTTC
clone size: -; J gene: TRBJ2-3; V gene: TRBV5-6; D gene: TRBD2; CDR3 protein: CASRPLAVPDTQYF; CDR3 DNA: TGTGCCAGCAGGCCACTAGCGGTCCCAGATACGCAGTATTTT
clone size: few; J gene: TRBJ2-3; V gene: TRBV25-1; D gene: -; CDR3 protein: CASTNGGPTDTQYF; CDR3 DNA: TGTGCCAGCACGAACGGGGGACCCACAGATACGCAGTATTTT
clone size: -; J gene: TRBJ1-4; V gene: TRBV28; D gene: -; CDR3 protein: CASRPRRGATNEKLFF; CDR3 DNA: TGTGCCAGCAGGCCGCGGCGGGGCGCAACTAATGAAAAACTGTTTTTT
clone size: -; J gene: TRBJ2-7; V gene: TRBV5-1; D gene: -; CDR3 protein: CASSLRQDDVPYEQYF; CDR3 DNA: TGCGCCAGCAGCTTGCGACAGGACGATGTGCCCTACGAGCAGTACTTC
clone size: -; J gene: TRBJ2-1; V gene: TRBV28; D gene: TRBD2; CDR3 protein: CASSRTSGRNEQFF; CDR3 DNA: TGTGCCAGCAGCCGGACTAGCGGGAGGAATGAGCAGTTCTTC
clone size: -; J gene: TRBJ2-3; V gene: TRBV7-2; D gene: TRBD2; CDR3 protein: CASSNIAGIDTQYF; CDR3 DNA: TGTGCCAGCAGCAATATAGCGGGGATAGATACGCAGTATTTT
clone size: -; J gene: TRBJ2-2; V gene: TRBV10-3; D gene: TRBD2; CDR3 protein: CAIKTSGRAGANTGELFF; CDR3 DNA: TGTGCCATCAAGACTAGCGGGAGGGCCGGTGCGAACACCGGGGAGCTGTTTTTT
clone size: -; J gene: TRBJ1-2; V gene: TRBV15; D gene: -; CDR3 protein: CATSREGGYGYTF; CDR3 DNA: TGTGCCACCAGCAGAGAAGGGGGCTATGGCTACACCTTC
clone size: -; J gene: TRBJ2-2; V gene: TRBV4-3; D gene: TRBD2; CDR3 protein: CASSQVVFLWGGSPGELFF; CDR3 DNA: TGCGCCAGCAGCCAAGTCGTCTTTTTGTGGGGGGGGTCCCCCGGGGAGCTGTTTTTT
clone size: -; J gene: TRBJ1-1; V gene: TRBV6-6; D gene: -; CDR3 protein: CASKTGLAWPEAFF; CDR3 DNA: TGTGCCAGCAAAACGGGACTCGCCTGGCCTGAAGCTTTCTTT
clone size: -; J gene: TRBJ1-4; V gene: TRBV28; D gene: -; CDR3 protein: CASQVGGREKLFF; CDR3 DNA: TGTGCCAGCCAAGTAGGGGGTCGAGAAAAACTGTTTTTT
clone size: -; J gene: TRBJ2-1; V gene: TRBV5-1; D gene: -; CDR3 protein: CASSPMGTSSPYNEQFF; CDR3 DNA: TGCGCCAGCAGCCCGATGGGTACTAGCTCTCCCTACAATGAGCAGTTCTTC